One sample yielded the 20 T cell receptor beta chains listed below, sequenced in a study of blood T cell repertoires in COVID-19. This table comes from immunoSEQ multiplex PCR, and its TCRdb copy is limited to in-frame clones, with some not included. The data contain approximately 10,000 clones, 70% to 75% of them singletons. The specimen sequenced was peripheral blood. The receptors originated from a man aged 55 to 70 with COVID-19, enrolled during active disease.

In its sample, this clone ranks as medium-sized. The chain couples TRBV18 to TRBJ1-6; possible D gene TRBD1, 5 bases. The germline gives CDR1 KGHSH, CDR2 LQKENI. The CDR3 is 14 amino acids. V was shortened by 2 bases and J by 9 bases, with 11 bases between the two germline ends. The CDR3 loop is CASSPSGSSSPLHF. CDR3 bases: TGTGCCAGCTCACCATCAGGGTCGAGTTCACCCCTCCACTTT.

The chain carries TRBV5-8 and TRBJ2-3, with TRBD2 as a possible D gene (5 bases). The CDR3 spans 15 residues. Trimming took off 4 bases at V and 2 bases at J, with 14 bases between the two ends. Germline CDR1 SGHTS, CDR2 YDEGEE. In DNA, the CDR3 is TGTGCCAGCAGCGGAGGATCTGTGATCACAGATACGCAGTATTTT. It encodes CASSGGSVITDTQYF.

The sample holds a few counts of this clone. The rearrangement links TRBV6-5 to TRBJ1-1, with 8 bases aligning to TRBD1. CDR1 and CDR2 from the germline V gene are MNHEY and SVGAGI. The CDR3 has 15 amino acids. J was trimmed by 2 bases and V by 6 bases; bases with no gene match: 8. The DNA for the CDR3 is TGTGCCAGCAGAGGGGACAGGTGGAAAAACACTGAAGCTTTCTTT. The encoded protein is CASRGDRWKNTEAFF.

This clone was seen a single time. One end of the junction varies from germline; a read error may be responsible. Other DNA sequences in the sample encode the same CDR3. The rearrangement uses TRBV7-9 and TRBJ2-5, with TRBD2 matching 13 bases. The CDR3 runs to 17 residues. CDR1 and CDR2 (germline): SEHNR, FQNEAQ (reference sequence). The CDR3 DNA sequence: TGTGCCAGCAGCTTAACGTCACTAGCGGGGGGGCGAGAGACCCAATACTTC. Translation gives CASSLTSLAGGRETQYF. The variable domain in full, completed from reference TRBV7-9 and TRBJ2-5, reads DTGVSQNPRHKITKRGQNVTFRCDPISEHNRLYWYRQTLGQGPEFLTYFQNEAQLEKSRLLSDRFSAERPKGSFSTLEIQRTEQGDSAMYLCASSLTSLAGGRETQYFGPGTRLLVL.

This clone was seen a handful of times. V gene TRBV29-1 combines with J gene TRBJ2-5; no firm D call. Germline values: CDR1 SQVTM, CDR2 ANQGSEA. The CDR3 is 12 residues long. The V gene lost 5 bases and the J gene lost 2 bases, with 9 bases spanning the gap. The CDR3 region has the DNA TGCAGCGTTACAGAAGGACAAGAGACCCAGTACTTC. It translates to CSVTEGQETQYF.

For the CDR3, the DNA is TGTGCCAGTAGTATAACGGTTGCGGGGGCCGGCACTGAAGCTTTCTTT. This codes for CASSITVAGAGTEAFF. The chain recombines TRBV19 with TRBJ1-1; TRBD1 might be the D (6 bases). This CDR3 spans 16 amino acids. V shed 2 bases and J shed 4 bases, with 17 bases lying between them. CDR1 and CDR2 (germline): LNHDA, SQIVND (reference sequence). The whole variable domain, filled in from reference TRBV19 and TRBJ1-1, reads DGGITQSPKYLFRKEGQNVTLSCEQNLNHDAMYWYRQDPGQGLRLIYYSQIVNDFQKGDIAEGYSVSREKKESFPLTVTSAQKNPTAFYLCASSITVAGAGTEAFFGQGTRLTVV.

The J gene is TRBJ1-6, the V gene TRBV6-5; 9 bases align to TRBD1. Trimming cost V 6 bases and J 10 bases; bases outside gene matches: 7. The CDR3 is made up of 14 amino acids. The V gene's germline CDR1 is MNHEY and CDR2 SVGAGI. CDR3 sequence reads: CASRNRGLGSPLHF. CDR3 DNA: TGTGCCAGCAGGAACAGGGGGCTGGGGTCACCCCTCCACTTT.

The CDR3 DNA follows: TGTGCCACCAGCAGTCAAACAGGGTCCCGAGCTTTCTTT. This translates into CATSSQTGSRAFF. The chain is built from TRBV15 and TRBJ1-1; D might be TRBD1 (6 bases). Per the germline V gene, CDR1 is LNHNV and CDR2 is YYDKDF (reference sequence). This CDR3 has 13 residues. V lost 3 bases, J lost 10 bases, and 15 bases lay in between.

CDR3 nucleotide sequence: TGTGCCAGCAGCCCGAGTGCGGACAGGGTTGAAGCTTTCTTT. It specifies CASSPSADRVEAFF. The chain recombines TRBV7-2 with TRBJ1-1, with 8 nucleotides matching TRBD1. The ends lost 5 bases at V and 7 bases at J; junction bases unmatched: 9. Germline-derived CDR1 and CDR2 are SGHTA and FQGNSA. This CDR3 contains 14 residues.

V is TRBV7-2 and J is TRBJ2-3; TRBD1 might be the D (5 bases). Germline V CDR1 and CDR2: SGHTA, FQGNSA. With 2 bases removed from V and 7 bases from J, the gap between germline ends came to 16 bases. This CDR3 is built from 15 residues. CDR3 residues: CASSLSQGLGNTQYF. The DNA of the CDR3 is TGTGCCAGCAGCTTAAGCCAGGGTCTCGGAAATACGCAGTATTTT.

This clone turned up a few times. The chain employs TRBV6-4 and TRBJ1-1; 9 bases are a match to TRBD1. The germline V gene has CDR1 MRHNA and CDR2 SNTAGT. CDR3 length: 14 amino acids. J was trimmed by 1 base and V by 5 bases; bases with no gene match: 2. CDR3 sequence reads: CASSTGGENTEAFF. CDR3 DNA sequence: TGTGCCAGCAGTACAGGGGGCGAGAACACTGAAGCTTTCTTT.

The J gene is TRBJ1-5, the V gene TRBV19, with D possibly TRBD1 on 5 matching bases. This CDR3 has 18 residues. V was cut by 1 base and J by 8 bases, with 24 bases left in between. From germline, CDR1 is LNHDA and CDR2 SQIVND (reference sequence). This chain's CDR3 is CASSIGPSLGGDKKPQHF. In DNA, the CDR3 is TGTGCCAGTAGTATAGGTCCGTCCCTGGGGGGGGATAAGAAGCCCCAGCATTTT.

This clone was seen a handful of times. V is TRBV30 and J is TRBJ1-2; D gene uncertain. The V and J ends lost 2 bases and 0 bases respectively, with 13 bases between them. This CDR3 is 15 amino acids long. Per germline, CDR1 GTSNPN and CDR2 SVGIG (reference sequence). CDR3 in DNA: TGTGCCTGGAGTTATGGGTCAGGCACTAACTATGGCTACACCTTC. This encodes CAWSYGSGTNYGYTF.

The rearrangement uses TRBV4-1 and TRBJ1-3; D might be TRBD1 (5 bases). This CDR3 has 19 residues. Germline V gene lookup returns CDR1 MGHRA and CDR2 YSYEKL. Trimming took off 4 bases at V and 2 bases at J, with 24 bases between the two ends. CDR3 sequence (DNA): TGCGCCAGCAGCCTTTGTGCCCTTTCAGACAGTTGCCCTGGAAACACCATATATTTT. Amino acids: CASSLCALSDSCPGNTIYF.

This clone came up once. The chain couples TRBV3-1 (or the pseudogene TRBV3-2) to TRBJ2-3; weak D call: TRBD2 (5 bases). CDR1 is LGHDT and CDR2 is YNNKEL in the germline V gene (reference sequence). The CDR3 extends over 17 amino acids. The V end was cut by 1 base, the J end by 1 base, with 15 bases between. CDR3 in amino acids: CASSQGGSRDRTDTQYF. CDR3 coding DNA: TGTGCCAGCAGCCAAGGCGGGTCGAGGGATCGCACAGATACGCAGTATTTT.

The chain combines TRBV5-1 with TRBJ1-1, with 7 nucleotides matching TRBD1. The CDR3 extends over 14 amino acids. Germline assignment: CDR1 SGHRS and CDR2 YFSETQ. Trimming took 4 bases from V and 5 from J; bases not matched to a gene: 8. As DNA, the CDR3 is TGCGCCAGCAGCCCGGCCAGGGGGTGGACTGAAGCTTTCTTT. Its protein is CASSPARGWTEAFF. Full variable domain (rest looked up from reference TRBV5-1 and TRBJ1-1): KAGVTQTPRYLIKTRGQQVTLSCSPISGHRSVSWYQQTPGQGLQFLFEYFSETQRNKGNFPGRFSGRQFSNSRSEMNVSTLELGDSALYLCASSPARGWTEAFFGQGTRLTVV.

This clone turned up a few times. V gene TRBV10-3 combines with J gene TRBJ2-7, with TRBD1 matching 11 bases. CDR1 and CDR2 from the germline V gene are ENHRY and SYGVKD. This CDR3 is built from 16 residues. The V and J ends lost 2 bases and 5 bases, in that order; junction bases with no gene match: 8. CDR3 loop: CAISEGQGASGDEQYF. The CDR3 DNA reads TGTGCCATCAGTGAGGGACAGGGGGCGTCGGGCGACGAGCAGTACTTC.

This clone counts as medium-sized (0.01 to 0.1%). This chain uses TRBV5-1 with TRBJ1-6; TRBD1 aligns across 7 bases. Germline V gene lookup returns CDR1 SGHRS and CDR2 YFSETQ. Trimming at V came to 0 bases and at J to 6 bases, leaving 6 bases not matched to a gene. CDR3 length: 16 residues. The CDR3: CASSLEGGTVNSPLHF. The CDR3, as DNA: TGCGCCAGCAGCTTGGAAGGTGGGACAGTTAATTCACCCCTCCACTTT. The full variable domain, with the rest looked up from reference TRBV5-1 and TRBJ1-6, is KAGVTQTPRYLIKTRGQQVTLSCSPISGHRSVSWYQQTPGQGLQFLFEYFSETQRNKGNFPGRFSGRQFSNSRSEMNVSTLELGDSALYLCASSLEGGTVNSPLHFGNGTRLTVT.

V gene TRBV9 combines with J gene TRBJ1-2, with 11 nucleotides matching TRBD1. From germline, CDR1 is SGDLS and CDR2 YYNGEE. The length of the CDR3 is 16 residues. The junction had 9 bases not matched to a gene; V was cut back by 0 bases and J by 8 bases. CDR3 in amino acids: CASSVGASGQGGGYTF. The DNA for the CDR3 is TGTGCCAGCAGCGTAGGTGCCTCGGGACAGGGGGGAGGCTACACCTTC.

The chain recombines TRBV25-1 with TRBJ1-1; the match to TRBD1 covers 8 bases. The V and J ends lost 2 bases and 5 bases, in that order; junction bases with no gene match: 7. Germline V gives CDR1 MGHDK, CDR2 SYGVNS. CDR3 length: 15 residues. The CDR3 loop reads CASSEGQGAWTEAFF. Here the CDR3 DNA reads TGTGCCAGCAGTGAAGGCCAGGGGGCATGGACTGAAGCTTTCTTT.